The 23 T cell receptor beta chains reported below all come from one sample, sequenced in a study of T cell changes during pregnancy in multiple sclerosis. Repertoires were generated with immunoSEQ multiplex PCR, while TCRdb's copy carries only in-frame clones and drops some. The sample consists of just over 40,000 clones, 80% to 90% of them appearing once. The material was CD4+ T cells from peripheral blood mononuclear cells, obtained in the first trimester of pregnancy. Every receptor here comes from a female donor with multiple sclerosis, enrolled in a pregnancy study.

The chain recombines TRBV6-1 with TRBJ1-1, with D hard to call. This CDR3 contains 12 residues. Germline loops: CDR1 MNHNS, CDR2 SASEGT. V dropped 4 bases and J dropped 2 bases, with 5 bases sitting between them. The CDR3 nucleotides are TGTGCCAGCAGTGTAGATAACACTGAAGCTTTCTTT. As protein: CASSVDNTEAFF.

This chain joins TRBV7-2 and TRBJ2-5; possible D gene TRBD2, 6 bases. CDR1 SGHTA and CDR2 FQGNSA come from the germline V gene. This CDR3 region has 14 residues. The V gene lost 6 bases and the J gene lost 5 bases, with 16 bases spanning the gap. CDR3 amino acids: CASRPAGQRETQYF. DNA of the CDR3: TGTGCCAGCAGGCCGGCGGGGCAGCGGGAGACCCAGTACTTC. The variable domain in full, with the rest retrieved from reference TRBV7-2 and TRBJ2-5, is GAGVSQSPSNKVTEKGKDVELRCDPISGHTALYWYRQSLGQGLEFLIYFQGNSAPDKSGLPSDRFSAERTGGSVSTLTIQRTQQEDSAVYLCASRPAGQRETQYFGPGTRLLVL.

The chain has TRBV7-9 and TRBJ1-2; tentatively, D is TRBD1 (6 bases). From germline, CDR1 is SEHNR and CDR2 FQNEAQ (reference sequence). V gave up 5 bases and J gave up 3 bases, with 16 bases separating them. The CDR3 covers 15 residues. CDR3 nucleotide sequence: TGTGCCAGCAGCGCCGTACAGGGTTCGGACTATGGCTACACCTTC. It translates to CASSAVQGSDYGYTF.

This chain links TRBV4-3 with TRBJ1-3, with D possibly being TRBD1 (6 bases). CDR1 and CDR2 (germline): LGHNA, YSLEER. V was cut by 0 bases and J by 4 bases, with 13 bases left in between. The CDR3 extends over 16 amino acids. The CDR3 reads CASSQDTKQGGNTIYF. DNA of the CDR3: TGCGCCAGCAGCCAAGATACCAAGCAGGGGGGAAACACCATATATTTT.

The chain carries TRBV5-4 and TRBJ2-5; 11 bases align to TRBD2. The CDR3 runs 14 residues. J gave up 3 bases and V 2 bases, and 0 bases lay outside the gene matches. The germline gives CDR1 SGHNT, CDR2 YYREEE (reference sequence). CDR3 in amino acids: CASSLLAGEETQYF. The CDR3 bases are TGTGCCAGCAGCTTACTAGCGGGAGAAGAGACCCAGTACTTC.

This chain links TRBV9 with TRBJ2-5, with 10 bases that match TRBD2. CDR1 is SGDLS, CDR2 YYNGEE, per germline. The CDR3 contains 16 residues. With 4 bases clipped from V and 4 bases from J, the junction kept 10 bases outside the gene matches. The CDR3, as DNA: TGTGCCAGCAGCCCTAGGACTAGCGGTGGGGGAGAGACCCAGTACTTC. Amino acid sequence: CASSPRTSGGGETQYF.

The chain employs TRBV6-1 and TRBJ2-7; D possibly corresponds to TRBD1 (9 bases). The V gene lost 6 bases and the J gene lost 4 bases, with 19 bases spanning the gap. This CDR3 is built from 15 residues. Per germline, CDR1 MNHNS and CDR2 SASEGT. CDR3 amino acids: CASSPGGTGLYEQYF. In DNA, the CDR3 is TGTGCCAGCAGCCCGGGGGGGACAGGGCTATACGAGCAGTACTTC.

The chain combines TRBV6-5 with TRBJ1-1; TRBD1 is a possible D gene (5 bases). Trimming took 8 bases from V and 0 from J, leaving 16 bases between them. Germline loops: CDR1 MNHEY, CDR2 SVGAGI. The CDR3 is 15 residues long. CDR3 loop: CASGRGLIMNTEAFF. CDR3 DNA: TGTGCCAGCGGGAGGGGCTTGATCATGAACACTGAAGCTTTCTTT.

The V and J genes are TRBV6-5 and TRBJ2-3; no reliable D call. Trimming took off 6 bases at V and 8 bases at J, with 12 bases between the two ends. CDR1 is MNHEY, CDR2 SVGAGI, per germline. This CDR3 has 12 amino acids. This CDR3 is CASSRYLGTQYF. CDR3 nucleotides: TGTGCCAGCAGCCGATATCTCGGTACGCAGTATTTT.

The chain recombines TRBV19 with TRBJ2-7; D might be TRBD1 (5 bases). The CDR3 has 15 amino acids. Trimming cost V 5 bases and J 2 bases, with 16 bases left between them. CDR1 LNHDA and CDR2 SQIVND come from the germline V gene (reference sequence). CDR3 protein: CASSSRAKGAYEQYF. DNA for the CDR3: TGTGCCAGTAGTTCCCGGGCCAAAGGGGCCTACGAGCAGTACTTC. Combining the CDR3 with reference TRBV19 and TRBJ2-7 gives the whole variable domain DGGITQSPKYLFRKEGQNVTLSCEQNLNHDAMYWYRQDPGQGLRLIYYSQIVNDFQKGDIAEGYSVSREKKESFPLTVTSAQKNPTAFYLCASSSRAKGAYEQYFGPGTRLTVT.

The gene calls are TRBV2 and TRBJ1-5; no definite D call. The CDR3 length is 14 residues. Germline V gene data show CDR1 as SNHLY and CDR2 as FYNNEI. Deletions cut 6 bases from V and 1 base from J, with 10 bases between. The CDR3: CASSDISSNQPQHF. The CDR3 DNA sequence: TGTGCCAGCAGCGACATATCGAGCAATCAGCCCCAGCATTTT.

The chain couples TRBV6-1 to TRBJ1-1; D is ambiguous. The length of the CDR3 is 13 residues. In germline, CDR1 is MNHNS, CDR2 SASEGT. The V gene lost 10 bases and the J gene lost 4 bases, with 16 bases spanning the gap. In DNA, the CDR3 is TGTGCCACCGTGAATCCGGAGGCCACTGAAGCTTTCTTT. Protein: CATVNPEATEAFF.

This chain uses TRBV4-2 with TRBJ1-5; D may be TRBD1 (5 bases). The CDR3 covers 13 residues. Trimming removed 6 bases at V and 4 bases at J, with 10 bases between. Germline lookup yields CDR1 LGHNA and CDR2 YNFKEQ. The DNA of the CDR3 is TGTGCCAGCAGGGGGGGGAGTAATCAGCCCCAGCATTTT. Translation: CASRGGSNQPQHF.

For the CDR3, the DNA is TGTGCCAGCAGTTTGGACGGGATGAACACTGAAGCTTTCTTT. Translation gives CASSLDGMNTEAFF. The chain is built from TRBV6-1 and TRBJ1-1; D unresolved. CDR3 size: 14 residues. Germline CDR1 reads MNHNS; CDR2 reads SASEGT. With 5 bases removed from V and 0 bases from J, the gap between germline ends came to 10 bases.

The chain couples TRBV5-6 to TRBJ1-1, with 7 nucleotides matching TRBD1. The CDR3 is made up of 18 amino acids. The ends lost 1 base at V and 2 bases at J; junction bases unmatched: 14. Germline V CDR1 and CDR2: SGHDT, YYEEEE. The CDR3 nucleotides are TGTGCCAGCAGCTTGAGCCAGGGGGTCGTCGGGCTCAACACTGAAGCTTTCTTT. It specifies CASSLSQGVVGLNTEAFF. The whole variable domain, filled in from reference TRBV5-6 and TRBJ1-1, reads DAGVTQSPTHLIKTRGQQVTLRCSPKSGHDTVSWYQQALGQGPQFIFQYYEEEERQRGNFPDRFSGHQFPNYSSELNVNALLLGDSALYLCASSLSQGVVGLNTEAFFGQGTRLTVV.

The chain carries TRBV5-8 and TRBJ1-5, with D perhaps TRBD1 (5 bases). The CDR3 is 12 amino acids. Germline CDR1 is SGHTS and CDR2 is YDEGEE. V dropped 2 bases and J dropped 10 bases, with 10 bases sitting between them. The CDR3 coding sequence is TGTGCCAGCAGCTTCAAGCGGGGCCCCCAGCATTTT. Amino acids: CASSFKRGPQHF.

This chain joins TRBV7-7 and TRBJ2-3, with 7 nucleotides matching TRBD1. V trimming: 4 bases; J trimming: 5 bases; junction bases outside the gene matches: 9. Per the germline V gene, CDR1 is SSHAT and CDR2 is FNYEAQ (reference sequence). The CDR3 extends over 15 amino acids. This CDR3 is CASSYKGAPGDTQYF. The DNA for the CDR3 is TGTGCCAGCAGCTATAAGGGGGCGCCGGGAGATACGCAGTATTTT.

This chain uses TRBV5-4 with TRBJ2-2, with 10 bases matching TRBD1. Trimming at V came to 4 bases and at J to 6 bases, leaving 12 bases not matched to a gene. CDR1 SGHNT and CDR2 YYREEE come from the germline V gene (reference sequence). The CDR3 contains 17 residues. The chain's CDR3 is CASSPGGDRGIAGELFF. As DNA, the CDR3 is TGTGCCAGCAGCCCGGGGGGGGACAGGGGAATCGCCGGGGAGCTGTTTTTT.

The genes are TRBV7-9 and TRBJ2-5; the D is unclear. The CDR3 is 12 amino acids. Germline assignment: CDR1 SEHNR and CDR2 FQNEAQ (reference sequence). The V end was cut by 4 bases, the J end by 4 bases, with 7 bases between. The CDR3 loop is CASSSEVETQYF. CDR3 nucleotide sequence: TGTGCCAGCAGCTCCGAGGTAGAGACCCAGTACTTC.

CDR3: CASSLEAPRKNQPQHF. Written as DNA, the CDR3 is TGTGCCAGCAGTTTAGAGGCACCCCGAAAAAATCAGCCCCAGCATTTT. The genes are TRBV27 and TRBJ1-5; D ambiguous. Germline assignment: CDR1 MNHEY and CDR2 SMNVEV (reference sequence). The CDR3 has 16 amino acids. V lost 2 bases, J lost 4 bases, and 15 bases lay in between.

This clone is medium-sized (0.01 to 0.1%) within its sample. The chain employs TRBV19 and TRBJ1-5; D possibly corresponds to TRBD1 (5 bases). The V gene lost 5 bases and the J gene lost 0 bases, with 11 bases spanning the gap. The CDR3 is made up of 15 amino acids. Germline CDR1 is LNHDA and CDR2 is SQIVND (reference sequence). The CDR3 region has the DNA TGTGCCAGTAGTGCCCGACAGAATAGCAATCAGCCCCAGCATTTT. Amino acid sequence: CASSARQNSNQPQHF.

This clone was counted between two and nine times. The V call is TRBV6-5, the J call TRBJ1-6; TRBD1 agrees at 9 bases. From germline, CDR1 is MNHEY and CDR2 SVGAGI. CDR3 length: 14 amino acids. The J segment lost 6 bases and the V segment lost 4 bases, leaving 1 base of the junction unmatched. The CDR3 region has the DNA TGTGCCAGCAGTTCGACAGGGGGTAATTCACCCCTCCACTTT. Translation: CASSSTGGNSPLHF.

The rearrangement links TRBV2 to TRBJ1-5; TRBD1 is a possible D gene (5 bases). The germline CDR1 and CDR2 sequences are SNHLY and FYNNEI. This CDR3 is built from 12 residues. Trimming pared 3 bases from V and 9 bases from J, leaving 9 bases between. The CDR3 region has the DNA TGTGCCAGCAGTGAGTGGGGCCCGCCCCAGCATTTT. This sequence encodes CASSEWGPPQHF.